This T cell receptor beta chain was found in a study of blood T cell repertoires in COVID-19. This table comes from immunoSEQ multiplex PCR, and its TCRdb copy is limited to in-frame clones, with some not included. The profile shows 400,000 or so clones, 80% to 95% of them singletons. Sequencing used PBMCs or T cells enriched from blood (not recorded which). This TCR derives from a man between 18 and 29 years old who had recovered from COVID-19.

The CDR3 nucleotides are TGCAGTGCTAGTTCCGGGACAGGGGGTCGCAATTCACCCCTCCACTTT. Encoded protein: CSASSGTGGRNSPLHF. The chain joins TRBV20-1 to TRBJ1-6; TRBD1 agrees at 11 bases. CDR3 length: 16 residues. Germline CDR1 is DFQATT and CDR2 is SNEGSKA (reference sequence). Trimming removed 3 bases from V and 7 bases from J; junction bases left unmatched: 8.